This T cell receptor beta chain was sequenced for a study of blood T cell repertoires in COVID-19. Background on the study: Acute and convalescent COVID-19 specimens originated in the United States, Italy and Spain.

With 6 bases clipped from V and 7 bases from J, the junction kept 5 bases outside the gene matches. The CDR3 spans 14 residues. Germline loops: CDR1 MNHEY, CDR2 SMNVEV (reference sequence). Profiled with immunoSEQ multiplex PCR; TCRdb holds only in-frame clones, not every one. Of hundreds of thousands of clones listed, around 87% are singletons. V gene TRBV27 combines with J gene TRBJ1-6, with TRBD1 matching 8 bases. Source material: PBMCs or T cells enriched from blood (not recorded which). This TCR came from a woman in her forties or fifties who had recovered from COVID-19. CDR3 sequence reads: CASRVGTGNSPLHF. CDR3 nucleotide sequence: TGTGCCAGCAGGGTCGGGACAGGCAATTCACCCCTCCACTTT.